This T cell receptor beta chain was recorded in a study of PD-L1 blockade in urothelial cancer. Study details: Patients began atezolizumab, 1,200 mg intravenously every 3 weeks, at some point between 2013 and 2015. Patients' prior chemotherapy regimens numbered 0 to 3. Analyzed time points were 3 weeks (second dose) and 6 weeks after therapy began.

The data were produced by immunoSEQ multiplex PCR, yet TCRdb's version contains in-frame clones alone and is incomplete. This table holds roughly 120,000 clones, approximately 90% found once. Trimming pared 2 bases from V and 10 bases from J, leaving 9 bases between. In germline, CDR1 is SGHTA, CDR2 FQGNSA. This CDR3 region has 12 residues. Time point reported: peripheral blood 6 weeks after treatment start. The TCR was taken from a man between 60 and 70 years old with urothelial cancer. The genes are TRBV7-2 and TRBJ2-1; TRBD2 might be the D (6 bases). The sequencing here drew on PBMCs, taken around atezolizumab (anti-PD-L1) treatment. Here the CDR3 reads CASSLWGLEQFF. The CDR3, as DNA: TGTGCCAGCAGCTTATGGGGACTCGAGCAGTTCTTC.